The rows below give T cell receptor beta chains drawn from one sample of a study of human T cells and chemical hapten exposure. TCRdb redid the calling of the RACE reads with MiXCR, one entry per CDR3 protein. The profile shows 70,000 to 85,000 distinct CDR3 sequences, roughly 8.7% of them singletons. The sequencing sample was made of whole blood. Receptor source: a male donor in good health. Some clones in this sample may be carry-over from other donors' samples. CDR3s include the opening cysteine and the closing phenylalanine or tryptophan. Fields, in order: D gene, J gene, clone size, V gene, CDR3 DNA, CDR3 protein. The D gene is left open where the match is weak. Clone size appears in some rows only: once, few, many, or a class for an expanded clone.

.,TRBJ1-5,many,TRBV6-5,TGTGCCAGCAGTTCCTCCGCGGCGCAGGGAAGCAATCAGCCCCAGCATTTT,CASSSSAAQGSNQPQHF
.,TRBJ2-3,.,TRBV7-2,TGTGCCAGCAGCTTGCGTGTGTTAGCGGAGGGCCCAGATACGCAGTATTTT,CASSLRVLAEGPDTQYF
.,TRBJ2-1,.,TRBV6-5,TGTGCCAGCAGCCCGCGGCTTCATGAGCAGTTCTTC,CASSPRLHEQFF
.,TRBJ1-1,.,TRBV7-9,TGTGCCAGCAGCTTAGATCTCCCGGGGACTGAAGCTTTCTTT,CASSLDLPGTEAFF
.,TRBJ2-1,many,TRBV7-7,TGTGCCAGCAGCTTAAGGGACGGGCTGGGGAATGAGCAGTTCTTC,CASSLRDGLGNEQFF
TRBD2,TRBJ2-1,.,TRBV29-1,TGCAGCGTTGAAGGGCGGGGGGAAAACAATGAGCAGTTCTTC,CSVEGRGENNEQFF
.,TRBJ2-7,few,TRBV12-3/TRBV12-4,TGTGCCAGCAGTCCCGGCGCAGAGCTTTACGAGCAGTACTTC,CASSPGAELYEQYF
.,TRBJ1-1,.,TRBV2,TGTGTCAGCAGTGAAGTCGGGTGGGGGGGATCGAACACTGAAGCTTTCTTT,CVSSEVGWGGSNTEAFF
TRBD2,TRBJ2-1,once,TRBV19,TGTGCCAGTAGTCTCCTAGCGGGGGCCGCTAATGAGCAGTTCTTC,CASSLLAGAANEQFF
.,TRBJ2-3,.,TRBV29-1,TGCAGCGTGCGAACAGGGCCGGATACGCAGTATTTT,CSVRTGPDTQYF
.,TRBJ1-4,few,TRBV11-2,TGTGCCAGCAGCTTAGTGCCGAAAGGGCGAGCGGAAAAACTGTTTTTT,CASSLVPKGRAEKLFF
.,TRBJ2-7,many,TRBV2,TGTGCCAGGACGGACGGCGGGCCCGAGCAGTACTTC,CARTDGGPEQYF
.,TRBJ1-1,.,TRBV7-2,TGTGCCAGCAGCCTCAGACAACAGGAGAAGGGCACTGAAGCTTTCTTT,CASSLRQQEKGTEAFF
.,TRBJ1-2,few,TRBV12-3/TRBV12-4,TGTGCCAGCAGTTTAGGAGCTAACTATGGCTACACCTTC,CASSLGANYGYTF
.,TRBJ2-3,few,TRBV3-1,TGTGCCAGCAGCCAAGTTACGGTCCACACAGATACGCAGTATTTT,CASSQVTVHTDTQYF
TRBD1,TRBJ2-7,many,TRBV7-6,TGTGCCAGCAGCTTAGCGCTAAAGGGGGCAGGCGAGCAGTACTTC,CASSLALKGAGEQYF
TRBD2,TRBJ2-7,many,TRBV29-1,TGCAGCGTTGTTCGAGCGGGAGTGTACGAGCAGTACTTC,CSVVRAGVYEQYF
TRBD2,TRBJ2-3,few,TRBV5-4,TGTGCCAGCAGCCTCCCCGGGAGGGAGGGAAGCACAGATACGCAGTATTTT,CASSLPGREGSTDTQYF
.,TRBJ2-3,.,TRBV5-1,TGCGCCGCTAGAGCGTATAGCACAGATACGCAGTATTTT,CAARAYSTDTQYF
.,TRBJ2-1,few,TRBV5-1,TGCGCCAGCAGCTTACAGGGCTACTCCTACAATGAGCAGTTCTTC,CASSLQGYSYNEQFF
TRBD1,TRBJ1-1,many,TRBV20-1,TGCAGTGCTAGATGGGACAGTATCAACACTGAAGCTTTCTTT,CSARWDSINTEAFF
TRBD2,TRBJ2-3,.,TRBV10-3,TGTGCCATCAGTGAGTCTCCCAGCGGGAGTTCTACAGATACGCAGTATTTT,CAISESPSGSSTDTQYF
.,TRBJ1-5,.,TRBV6-2/TRBV6-3,TGTGCCAGCAGTTACAAGGCGCGTTCCCATTTGCCCCAGCATTTT,CASSYKARSHLPQHF
TRBD1,TRBJ1-6,.,TRBV5-1,TGCGCCAGCAGCTCAACCGGGACAGGGTATAATTCACCCCTCCACTTT,CASSSTGTGYNSPLHF
TRBD2,TRBJ2-1,.,TRBV5-1,TGCGCCAGCAGCTTGGTTTCGAGGGGCGGGGGACCGGCTAATGAGCAGTTCTTC,CASSLVSRGGGPANEQFF
TRBD2,TRBJ2-1,few,TRBV10-3,TGTGCCATCAGGGGGACTAGCGACAATGAGCAGTTCTTC,CAIRGTSDNEQFF
.,TRBJ1-1,many,TRBV2,TGTGCCAGCAGTGAACAGGGCTCCACTGAAGCTTTCTTT,CASSEQGSTEAFF
TRBD1,TRBJ2-4,few,TRBV9,TGTGCCAGCAGCCCCCGGACAGGGTCAGCCAAAAACATTCAGTACTTC,CASSPRTGSAKNIQYF
.,TRBJ2-2,.,TRBV3-1,TGTGCCAGCAGGAACACCGGGGAGCTGTTTTTT,CASRNTGELFF
.,TRBJ1-5,few,TRBV7-8,TGTGCCAGCAGCCCGCACCGCACAAGCAATCAGCCCCAGCATTTT,CASSPHRTSNQPQHF
.,TRBJ1-3,.,TRBV4-1,TGCGCCAGCAACATACAGGTGAACTCTGGAAACACCATATATTTT,CASNIQVNSGNTIYF
TRBD2,TRBJ2-4,many,TRBV3-1,TGTGCCAGCAGCCCTCGACTAGCGGGAGAGGTCGGGGCCAAAAACATTCAGTACTTC,CASSPRLAGEVGAKNIQYF
.,TRBJ1-1,.,TRBV7-8,TGTGCCAGCAGCGCGACAGCCGCCCCTGAAGCTTTCTTT,CASSATAAPEAFF
.,TRBJ1-1,few,TRBV29-1,TGCAGCGGGGGGACCGTGAACGACGTGTTCTTT,CSGGTVNDVFF
.,TRBJ1-5,.,TRBV6-2/TRBV6-3,TGTGCCAGCAGTCCCGCGACCTTAGGCAATCAGCCCCAGCATTTT,CASSPATLGNQPQHF
.,TRBJ1-5,few,TRBV7-8,TGTGCCAGCAGCATAGAAGTTAGGGGAGGTTATAGCAATCAGCCCCAGCATTTT,CASSIEVRGGYSNQPQHF
.,TRBJ2-4,many,TRBV27,TGTGCCAGCAGCCCATCAGGGTCGGACATTCAGTACTTC,CASSPSGSDIQYF
.,TRBJ2-5,.,TRBV4-2,TGTGCCAGCAGCCAAGATGGGGGGATAGAGACCCAGTACTTC,CASSQDGGIETQYF
.,TRBJ2-3,few,TRBV18,TGTGCCAGCTCACCAGCTGTCACAGATACGCAGTATTTT,CASSPAVTDTQYF
TRBD1,TRBJ2-2,.,TRBV7-6,TGTGCCAGCAGCTTAGTATCCGGGACAGGGAATACCGGGGAGCTGTTTTTT,CASSLVSGTGNTGELFF
.,TRBJ2-4,.,TRBV20-1,TGCAGTGCTAGTGAGACGGCCCTAGCCAAAAACATTCAGTACTTC,CSASETALAKNIQYF
TRBD1,TRBJ1-1,.,TRBV10-2,TGCGCCAGCTGGCTCGGAGGGGGCGGGAGCACTGAAGCTTTCTTT,CASWLGGGGSTEAFF
TRBD1,TRBJ1-3,many,TRBV4-2,TGTGCCAGCAGCCAAGACGGGACAGCTGGAAACACCATATATTTT,CASSQDGTAGNTIYF
.,TRBJ2-7,few,TRBV27,TGTGCCAGCAGTTCGATACAGGCCATGTTTAACTACGAGCAGTACTTC,CASSSIQAMFNYEQYF
TRBD1,TRBJ2-5,many,TRBV2,TGTGCCAGCAGTGACGGGGGGACAGGGCAAGAGACCCAGTACTTC,CASSDGGTGQETQYF
TRBD1,TRBJ1-2,.,TRBV2,TGTGCCAGCACTACCGGGACAGCCTATGGCTACACCTTC,CASTTGTAYGYTF
.,TRBJ1-6,many,TRBV6-6,TGTGCCAGCAGTTACTCCCAGAATATCGCGACAGGCGTGAGCTCCTATAATTCACCCCTCCACTTT,CASSYSQNIATGVSSYNSPLHF
.,TRBJ1-1,.,TRBV9,TGTGCCAGCAGCGTAGATTTTGAGTTCACTGAAGCTTTCTTT,CASSVDFEFTEAFF
TRBD1,TRBJ2-5,.,TRBV7-9,TGTGCCAGCAGCTTGCAGGGGGCGGGGGAGACCCAGTACTTC,CASSLQGAGETQYF
.,TRBJ2-1,.,TRBV24-1,TGTGCCACCAGTGATTCAGGCCGCAATGAGCAGTTCTTC,CATSDSGRNEQFF
.,TRBJ2-1,few,TRBV6-6,TGTGCCAGCAGCTACGGGGAGGGGGGTGAGCAGTTCTTC,CASSYGEGGEQFF
.,TRBJ2-1,few,TRBV29-1,TGCAGCGTTGACGTTGAAGGTAGGGAGCGGGCTCAGGGAAATGAGCAGTTCTTC,CSVDVEGRERAQGNEQFF
TRBD1,TRBJ2-2,few,TRBV12-3/TRBV12-4,TGTGCCAGCAGCTCAGGGGGTGCGAGGACCGGGGAGCTGTTTTTT,CASSSGGARTGELFF
.,TRBJ1-1,.,TRBV15,TGTGCCACCGGCGAACACACTGAAGCTTTCTTT,CATGEHTEAFF
.,TRBJ1-5,few,TRBV2,TGTGCCAGCAGTGAAGAAAGTGGGGGGCCCCAGCATTTT,CASSEESGGPQHF
TRBD1,TRBJ1-5,.,TRBV2,TGTGCCAGCAGTGGACAGGGTCATAGGTCCCAGCATTTT,CASSGQGHRSQHF
.,TRBJ2-7,.,TRBV12-3/TRBV12-4,TGTGCCAGCAGTTTACATGAGTACGAGCAGTACTTC,CASSLHEYEQYF
.,TRBJ2-7,few,TRBV13,TGTGCCAGCAGCTTAGGGCCTGACGAGCAGTACTTC,CASSLGPDEQYF
.,TRBJ2-7,few,TRBV19,TGTGCCAGTAGTACTAAACCGGGACCCCAGAGGAACGAGCAGTACTTC,CASSTKPGPQRNEQYF
.,TRBJ2-1,many,TRBV27,TGTGCCAGCAGTGTCGGGGGGCCCTACAATGAGCAGTTCTTC,CASSVGGPYNEQFF